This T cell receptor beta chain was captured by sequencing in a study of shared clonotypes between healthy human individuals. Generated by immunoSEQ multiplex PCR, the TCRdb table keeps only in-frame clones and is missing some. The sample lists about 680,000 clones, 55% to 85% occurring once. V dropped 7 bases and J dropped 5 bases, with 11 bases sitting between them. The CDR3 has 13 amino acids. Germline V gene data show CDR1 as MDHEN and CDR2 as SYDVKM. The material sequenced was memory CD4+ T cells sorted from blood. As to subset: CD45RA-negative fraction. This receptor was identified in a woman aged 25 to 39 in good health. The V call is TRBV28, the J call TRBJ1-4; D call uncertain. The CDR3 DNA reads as TGTGCCAGCATTTCAGCCGGGAATGAAAAACTGTTTTTT. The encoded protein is CASISAGNEKLFF. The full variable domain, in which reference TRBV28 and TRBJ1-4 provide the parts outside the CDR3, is DVKVTQSSRYLVKRTGEKVFLECVQDMDHENMFWYRQDPGLGLRLIYFSYDVKMKEKGDIPEGYSVSREKKERFSLILESASTNQTSMYLCASISAGNEKLFFGSGTQLSVL.